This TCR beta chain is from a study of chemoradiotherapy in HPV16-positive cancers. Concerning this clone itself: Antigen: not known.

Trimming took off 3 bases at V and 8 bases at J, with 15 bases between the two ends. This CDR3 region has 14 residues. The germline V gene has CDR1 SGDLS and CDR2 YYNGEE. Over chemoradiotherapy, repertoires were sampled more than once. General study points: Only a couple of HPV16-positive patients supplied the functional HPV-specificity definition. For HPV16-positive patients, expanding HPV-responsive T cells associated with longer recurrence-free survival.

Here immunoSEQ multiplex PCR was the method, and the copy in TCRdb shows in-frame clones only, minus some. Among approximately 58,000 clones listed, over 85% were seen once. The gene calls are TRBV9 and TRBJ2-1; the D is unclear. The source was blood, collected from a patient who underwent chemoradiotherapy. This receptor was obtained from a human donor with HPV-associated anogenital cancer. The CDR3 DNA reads TGTGCCAGCAGCGCCCATCGCCACGACGATGAGCAGTTCTTC. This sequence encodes CASSAHRHDDEQFF. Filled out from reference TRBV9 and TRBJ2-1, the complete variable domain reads DSGVTQTPKHLITATGQRVTLRCSPRSGDLSVYWYQQSLDQGLQFLIQYYNGEERAKGNILERFSAQQFPDLHSELNLSSLELGDSALYFCASSAHRHDDEQFFGPGTRLTVL.